This T cell receptor beta chain was captured in a study of cytomegalovirus exposure and HLA in healthy donors. The donors were part of the validation cohort of 95 to 150 subjects. That cohort was separate from the first cohort, which comprised about 730 subjects. Libraries were prepared by immunoSEQ multiplex PCR; TCRdb keeps only in-frame clonotypes and omits some of them. Altogether a few hundred thousand clones are present, approximately 86% being singletons, with the ten largest covering 1%. This CDR3 comprises 13 residues. V was cut by 0 bases and J by 2 bases, with 5 bases left in between. CDR1 SGHRS and CDR2 YFSETQ come from the germline V gene.

The sequence was collected from a woman under 30 in good health and CMV-seronegative. The sample taken for sequencing was PBMCs. This chain uses TRBV5-1 with TRBJ2-5; D is ambiguous. In nucleotides, the CDR3 is TGCGCCAGCAGCTTGGTCAATCAAGAGACCCAGTACTTC. This gives the protein CASSLVNQETQYF.